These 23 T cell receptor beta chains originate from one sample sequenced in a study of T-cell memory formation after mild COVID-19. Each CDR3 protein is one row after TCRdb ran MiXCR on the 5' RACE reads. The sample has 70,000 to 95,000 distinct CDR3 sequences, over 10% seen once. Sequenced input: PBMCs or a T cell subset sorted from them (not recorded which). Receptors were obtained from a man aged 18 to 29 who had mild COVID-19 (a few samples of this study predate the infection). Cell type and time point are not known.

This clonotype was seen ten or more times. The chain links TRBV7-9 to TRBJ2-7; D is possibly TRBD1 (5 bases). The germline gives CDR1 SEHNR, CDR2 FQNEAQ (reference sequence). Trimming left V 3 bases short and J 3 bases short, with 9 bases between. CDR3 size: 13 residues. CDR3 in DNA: TGTGCCAGCAGCTTGCAGACAGACTACGAGCAGTACGTC. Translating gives CASSLQTDYEQYV.

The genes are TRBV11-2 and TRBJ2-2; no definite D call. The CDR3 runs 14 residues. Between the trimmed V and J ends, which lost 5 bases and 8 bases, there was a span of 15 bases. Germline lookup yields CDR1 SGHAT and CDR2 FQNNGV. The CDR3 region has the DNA TGTGCCAGCAGCCCCACCCCAAACCAGGGGGAGCTGTTTTTT. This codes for CASSPTPNQGELFF.

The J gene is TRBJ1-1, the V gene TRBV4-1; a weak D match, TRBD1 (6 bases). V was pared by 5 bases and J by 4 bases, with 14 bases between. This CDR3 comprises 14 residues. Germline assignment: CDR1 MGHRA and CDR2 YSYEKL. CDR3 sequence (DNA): TGCGCCAGCAGCTACACCCGCAGGGGCACTGAAGCTTTCTTT. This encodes CASSYTRRGTEAFF.

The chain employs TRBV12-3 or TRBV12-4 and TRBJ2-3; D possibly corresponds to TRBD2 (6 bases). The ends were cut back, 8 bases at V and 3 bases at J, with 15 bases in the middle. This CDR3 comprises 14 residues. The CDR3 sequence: CASFSGLKTDTQYF. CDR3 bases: TGTGCCAGCTTCTCGGGACTTAAGACAGATACGCAGTATTTT.

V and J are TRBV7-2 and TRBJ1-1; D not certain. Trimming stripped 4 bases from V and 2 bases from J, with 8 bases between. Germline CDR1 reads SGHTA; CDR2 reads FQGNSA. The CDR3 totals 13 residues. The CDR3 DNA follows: TGTGCCAGCAGCTCGTGGCGAAACACTGAAGCTTTCTTT. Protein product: CASSSWRNTEAFF. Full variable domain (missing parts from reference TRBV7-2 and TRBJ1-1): GAGVSQSPSNKVTEKGKDVELRCDPISGHTALYWYRQSLGQGLEFLIYFQGNSAPDKSGLPSDRFSAERTGGSVSTLTIQRTQQEDSAVYLCASSSWRNTEAFFGQGTRLTVV.

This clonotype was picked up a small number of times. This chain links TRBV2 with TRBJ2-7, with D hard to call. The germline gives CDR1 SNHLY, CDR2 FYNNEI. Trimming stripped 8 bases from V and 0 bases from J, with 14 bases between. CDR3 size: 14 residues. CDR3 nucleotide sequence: TGTGCCAGCTGCCCGGAGCCGAGCTCCTACGAGCAGTACTTC. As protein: CASCPEPSSYEQYF.

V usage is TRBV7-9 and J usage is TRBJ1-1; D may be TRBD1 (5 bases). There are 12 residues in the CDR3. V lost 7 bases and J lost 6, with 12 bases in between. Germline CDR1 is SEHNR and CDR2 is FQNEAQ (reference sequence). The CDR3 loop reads CASNLMGPEAFF. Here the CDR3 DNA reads TGTGCCAGCAACCTGATGGGGCCTGAAGCTTTCTTT.

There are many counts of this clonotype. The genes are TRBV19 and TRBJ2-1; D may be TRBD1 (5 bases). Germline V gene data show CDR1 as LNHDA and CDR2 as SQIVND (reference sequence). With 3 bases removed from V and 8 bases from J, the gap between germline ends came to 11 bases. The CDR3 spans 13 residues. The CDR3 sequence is CASSIGWGHEQFF. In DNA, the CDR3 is TGTGCCAGTAGTATCGGCTGGGGCCATGAGCAGTTCTTC.

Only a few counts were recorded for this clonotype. The CDR3 sequence is CSARSWTGVNYGYTF. DNA of the CDR3: TGCAGTGCTAGATCTTGGACAGGGGTAAACTATGGCTACACCTTC. This sequence joins TRBV20-1 and TRBJ1-2; 9 nucleotides match TRBD1. The germline gives CDR1 DFQATT, CDR2 SNEGSKA (reference sequence). This CDR3 contains 15 residues. V was clipped by 2 bases and J by 2 bases; unmatched bases: 6.

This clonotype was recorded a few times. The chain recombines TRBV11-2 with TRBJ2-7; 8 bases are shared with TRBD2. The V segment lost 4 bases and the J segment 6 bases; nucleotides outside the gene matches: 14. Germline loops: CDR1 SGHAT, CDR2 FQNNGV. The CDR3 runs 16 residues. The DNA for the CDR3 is TGTGCCAGCAGCTCCCGACTAAGCGGGGGATTCGGCGAGCAGTACTTC. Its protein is CASSSRLSGGFGEQYF. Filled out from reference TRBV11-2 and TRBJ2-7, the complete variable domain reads EAGVAQSPRYKIIEKRQSVAFWCNPISGHATLYWYQQILGQGPKLLIQFQNNGVVDDSQLPKDRFSAERLKGVDSTLKIQPAKLEDSAVYLCASSSRLSGGFGEQYFGPGTRLTVT.

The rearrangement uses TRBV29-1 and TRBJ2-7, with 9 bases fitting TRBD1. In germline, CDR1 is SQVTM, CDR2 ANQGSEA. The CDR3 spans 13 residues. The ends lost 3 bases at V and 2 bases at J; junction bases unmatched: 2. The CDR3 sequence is CSVETGGPYEQYF. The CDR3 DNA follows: TGCAGCGTTGAGACAGGGGGTCCCTACGAGCAGTACTTC.

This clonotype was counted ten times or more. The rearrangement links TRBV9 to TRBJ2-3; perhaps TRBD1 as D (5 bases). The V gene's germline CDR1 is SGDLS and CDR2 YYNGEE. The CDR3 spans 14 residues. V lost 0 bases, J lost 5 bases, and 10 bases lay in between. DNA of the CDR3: TGTGCCAGCAGCGTAGGCAGGGATAGAGATACGCAGTATTTT. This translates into CASSVGRDRDTQYF.

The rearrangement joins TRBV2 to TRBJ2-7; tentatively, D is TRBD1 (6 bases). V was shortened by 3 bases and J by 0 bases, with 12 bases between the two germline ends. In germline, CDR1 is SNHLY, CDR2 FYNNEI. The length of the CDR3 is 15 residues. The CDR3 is CASSEGQGSSYEQYF. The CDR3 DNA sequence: TGTGCCAGCAGTGAGGGGCAGGGGAGCTCCTACGAGCAGTACTTC.

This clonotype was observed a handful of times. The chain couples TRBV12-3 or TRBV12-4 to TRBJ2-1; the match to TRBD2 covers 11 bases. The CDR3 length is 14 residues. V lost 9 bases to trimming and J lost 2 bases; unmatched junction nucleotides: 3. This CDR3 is CASRLAGTYNEQFF. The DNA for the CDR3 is TGTGCCAGTAGACTAGCGGGGACCTACAATGAGCAGTTCTTC.

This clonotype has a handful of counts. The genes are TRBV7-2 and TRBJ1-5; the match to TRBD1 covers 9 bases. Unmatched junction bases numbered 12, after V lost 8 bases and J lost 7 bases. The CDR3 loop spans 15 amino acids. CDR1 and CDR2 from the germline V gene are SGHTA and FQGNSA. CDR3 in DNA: TGTGCCAGCGGCGTCCCCGGGACAGGGAGACAGCCCCAGCATTTT. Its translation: CASGVPGTGRQPQHF.

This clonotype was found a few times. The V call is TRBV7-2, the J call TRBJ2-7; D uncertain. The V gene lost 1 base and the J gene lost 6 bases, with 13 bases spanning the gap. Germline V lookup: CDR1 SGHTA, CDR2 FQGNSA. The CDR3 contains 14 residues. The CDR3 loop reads CASSLGGTFSEQYV. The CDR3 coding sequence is TGTGCCAGCAGCTTAGGTGGCACATTCAGCGAGCAGTACGTC.

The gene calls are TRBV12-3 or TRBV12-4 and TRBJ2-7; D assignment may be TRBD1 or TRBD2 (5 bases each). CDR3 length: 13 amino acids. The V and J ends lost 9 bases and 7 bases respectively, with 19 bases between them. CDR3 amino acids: CARRGRHYDEQYF. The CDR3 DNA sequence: TGTGCCAGACGGGGCCGCCACTACGATGAGCAGTACTTC.

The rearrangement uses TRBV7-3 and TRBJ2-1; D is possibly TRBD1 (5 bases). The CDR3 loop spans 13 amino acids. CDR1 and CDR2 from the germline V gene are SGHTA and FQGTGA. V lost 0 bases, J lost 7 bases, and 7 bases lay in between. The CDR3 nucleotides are TGTGCCAGCAGCTTAACAGGGGTGAATGAGCAGTTCTTC. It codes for CASSLTGVNEQFF.

CDR3 coding DNA: TGTGCCAGCAGTCCCCTCGGGGAGGCCCACAACATTCAGTACTTC. Translated: CASSPLGEAHNIQYF. This chain joins TRBV6-5 and TRBJ2-4, with D perhaps matching TRBD2 (6 bases). V was shortened by 5 bases and J by 7 bases, with 18 bases between the two germline ends. Germline V CDR1 and CDR2: MNHEY, SVGAGI. The CDR3 sequence is 15 residues long.

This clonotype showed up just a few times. CDR3 nucleotides: TGTGCCAGCAGCCCCCTGATAGGGGAAGGCTACACCTTC. Translation: CASSPLIGEGYTF. The rearrangement links TRBV7-8 to TRBJ1-2; a weak D match, TRBD1 (5 bases). In germline, CDR1 is SGHVS, CDR2 FQNEAQ. V was pared by 5 bases and J by 8 bases, with 15 bases between. This CDR3 has 13 amino acids.

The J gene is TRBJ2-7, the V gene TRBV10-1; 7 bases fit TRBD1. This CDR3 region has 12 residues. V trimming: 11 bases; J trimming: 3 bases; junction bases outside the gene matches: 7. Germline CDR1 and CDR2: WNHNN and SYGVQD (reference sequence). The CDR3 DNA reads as TGCGCCCCTTGGACAGGCTTCTACGAGCAGTACGTC. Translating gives CAPWTGFYEQYV.

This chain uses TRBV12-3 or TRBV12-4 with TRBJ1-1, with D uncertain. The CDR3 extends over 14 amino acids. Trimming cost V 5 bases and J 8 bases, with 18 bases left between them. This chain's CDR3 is CASSAYDDPSEAFF. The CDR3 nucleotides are TGTGCCAGCAGTGCCTACGATGATCCAAGCGAAGCTTTCTTT.

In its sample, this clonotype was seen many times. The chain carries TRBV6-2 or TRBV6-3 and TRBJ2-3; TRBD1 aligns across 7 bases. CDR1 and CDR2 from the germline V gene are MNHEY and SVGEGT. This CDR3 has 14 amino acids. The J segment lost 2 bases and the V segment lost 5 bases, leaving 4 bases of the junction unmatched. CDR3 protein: CASSGGQLTDTQYF. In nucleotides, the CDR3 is TGTGCCAGCAGTGGGGGACAGCTCACAGATACGCAGTATTTT.